Presented here are 10 T cell receptor beta chains from one specimen sequenced in a study of T cell clonotyping in hematopoietic cell transplantation. Assay used: immunoSEQ multiplex PCR; TCRdb lists only in-frame clones, some missing. The sample holds 2,500 to 3,500 clones, roughly 95% seen once. Described time point: recipient sample about 28 days before transplant, after cytoreduction. The sample in question was peripheral blood mononuclear cells, obtained before stem cell transplant. These receptors were collected from a woman in her 50s with chronic myeloid leukemia. Some clones in this sample may be carry-over from other donors' samples.

This chain joins TRBV6-5 and TRBJ1-3, with D hard to call. Germline lookup yields CDR1 MNHEY and CDR2 SVGAGI. The CDR3 length is 15 residues. V lost 0 bases and J lost 0, with 6 bases in between. For the CDR3, the DNA is TGTGCCAGCAGTTACTCGGAGGGCTCTGGAAACACCATATATTTT. Amino acids: CASSYSEGSGNTIYF.

This sequence joins TRBV7-3 and TRBJ2-1; D might be TRBD2 (6 bases). Germline CDR1 SGHTA, CDR2 FQGTGA. The CDR3 extends over 12 amino acids. The germline V and J ends were trimmed by 2 bases and 9 bases, with 8 bases remaining between them. The CDR3 here is CASSLGGSEQFF. Here the CDR3 DNA reads TGTGCCAGCAGCTTAGGAGGGAGTGAGCAGTTCTTC.

The chain employs TRBV5-4 and TRBJ2-5; 8 bases line up with TRBD2. V lost 0 bases, J lost 2 bases, and 6 bases stayed unmatched. Germline CDR1 is SGHNT and CDR2 is YYREEE (reference sequence). The CDR3 has 16 residues. CDR3 amino acids: CASSLGGSGAQETQYF. DNA of the CDR3: TGTGCCAGCAGCTTGGGAGGTAGCGGGGCACAAGAGACCCAGTACTTC.

V usage is TRBV2 and J usage is TRBJ2-3, with 9 bases identical to TRBD1. The germline V gene has CDR1 SNHLY and CDR2 FYNNEI. The CDR3 runs to 16 residues. The V segment lost 3 bases and the J segment 2 bases; nucleotides outside the gene matches: 6. CDR3 sequence reads: CASSEIGTGTTDTQYF. For the CDR3, the DNA is TGTGCCAGCAGTGAGATTGGGACAGGGACCACAGATACGCAGTATTTT.

V gene TRBV2 combines with J gene TRBJ1-5, with unresolved D. The V end was cut by 4 bases, the J end by 3 bases, with 4 bases between. CDR1 SNHLY and CDR2 FYNNEI come from the germline V gene. The CDR3 runs to 12 residues. The CDR3 loop is CASSGFNQPQHF. The CDR3 nucleotides are TGTGCCAGCAGTGGGTTCAATCAGCCCCAGCATTTT.

This clone was detected once. V gene TRBV4-1 combines with J gene TRBJ2-1, with D tentatively TRBD1 or TRBD2 (5 bases each). Deletions cut 1 base from V and 9 bases from J, with 10 bases between. Germline loops: CDR1 MGHRA, CDR2 YSYEKL. This CDR3 has 13 residues. The CDR3 DNA reads as TGCGCCAGCAGCCAAGCGGGTGGGGGTGAGCAGTTCTTC. Its translation: CASSQAGGGEQFF.

J is TRBJ2-7 and V is TRBV11-2; D is possibly TRBD2 (6 bases). CDR3 length: 15 residues. Trimming took off 5 bases at V and 5 bases at J, with 19 bases between the two ends. Per germline, CDR1 SGHAT and CDR2 FQNNGV. This CDR3 is CASSTTPGAKHEQYF. CDR3 in DNA: TGTGCCAGCAGCACAACGCCGGGAGCCAAGCACGAGCAGTACTTC.

This sequence joins TRBV7-2 and TRBJ2-7, with D perhaps TRBD1 or TRBD2 (6 bases each). Germline V gene lookup returns CDR1 SGHTA and CDR2 FQGNSA. The CDR3 contains 13 residues. Deletions cut 2 bases from V and 5 bases from J, with 10 bases between. Here the CDR3 DNA reads TGTGCCAGCAGCTTAAATAGGGGGGACGAGCAGTACTTC. It translates to CASSLNRGDEQYF.

The chain couples TRBV21-1 to TRBJ1-2. TRBV21-1 has pseudogene status. The CDR3 has 19 amino acids. CDR3 sequence: CASSKIRSSHSYTNYGSTF. CDR3 nucleotide sequence: TGTGCCAGCAGCAAAATACGGTCGTCGCATTCTTATACTAACTATGGCTCCACCTTC.

The chain is built from TRBV30 and TRBJ2-2, with 10 bases matching TRBD2. This CDR3 is built from 17 residues. After removal of 5 bases from V and 4 bases from J, the junction contained 13 bases not matched to a gene. Per the germline V gene, CDR1 is GTSNPN and CDR2 is SVGIG (reference sequence). DNA for the CDR3: TGTGCCTGGGGAGGGCTAGCGGGGGCCGAGATCACCGGGGAGCTGTTTTTT. Protein product: CAWGGLAGAEITGELFF.